This T cell receptor (beta chain) was found in a study of Graves' ophthalmopathy and Graves' hyperthyroidism. Study outcomes and limitations: Blood samples also showed most expanded thyroid clonotypes exceeding 0.001 frequency.

Beta-chain TCR CDR3 regions were amplified from RNA transcripts. HTBI primers were employed in first-round RT-PCR, then a second-round multiplex PCR followed. TCRdb fed the multiplex PCR reads into MiXCR, producing one record per CDR3 protein. This sample has 350,000 to 450,000 distinct CDR3 sequences, with around 20% found just once. Trimming pared 6 bases from V and 5 bases from J, leaving 6 bases between. The CDR3 has 11 residues. CDR1 and CDR2 (germline): KGHDR, SFDVKD. Other autoimmune diseases, uncontrolled infections, pregnancy or lactation ruled patients out of participation. As regards this clonotype: What it binds is unknown.

The TCR was taken from a woman aged 18-29 years with stable Graves' hyperthyroidism. This chain connects TRBV24-1 to TRBJ2-5; D call uncertain. The sequenced sample was peripheral blood. The CDR3 loop is CATSIAETQYF. In DNA form, the CDR3 reads TGTGCCACCAGTATAGCCGAGACCCAGTACTTC.